Below are 6 T cell receptor beta chains sequenced from a single sample in a study of CD8+CD57+ T cells in acquired aplastic anemia. For CDR3 and TCR beta VDJ profiling, genomic DNA was the template used. TCRdb re-analysed the reads in MiXCR, keeping a single row per CDR3 protein. The top ten clones hold 16% of a sample with fewer than 250,000 distinct CDR3 sequences, roughly 56% of them seen once. The sequenced sample consisted of sorted CD4+, CD8+, or CD8+CD57+ T cells (not recorded which) from PBMCs. The receptors stem from a human donor in good health, serving as a control.

The chain carries TRBV7-3 and TRBJ2-6; D is unclear. Deletions cut 5 bases from V and 4 bases from J, with 15 bases between. CDR3 length: 16 residues. CDR1 is SGHTA and CDR2 is FQGTGA in the germline V gene. The CDR3 loop reads CASSICSLAGANVLTF. The CDR3 nucleotides read TGTGCCAGCAGCATATGTTCTTTGGCAGGGGCCAACGTCCTGACTTTC.

Ten or more counts support this clonotype. This sequence joins TRBV7-9 and TRBJ1-2; 12 positions match TRBD1. The CDR3 runs to 17 residues. Germline V lookup: CDR1 SEHNR, CDR2 FQNEAQ (reference sequence). V shed 5 bases, J shed 4 bases, and the junction held 11 bases outside the gene matches. CDR3: CASSPSGTGGAIYGYTF. Written as DNA, the CDR3 is TGTGCCAGCAGCCCCTCCGGGACAGGGGGCGCAATCTATGGCTACACCTTC.

This clonotype was seen many times. V and J are TRBV19 and TRBJ1-1, with D unresolved. The V gene's germline CDR1 is LNHDA and CDR2 SQIVND (reference sequence). The CDR3 consists of 14 residues. The V gene lost 0 bases and the J gene lost 4 bases, with 9 bases spanning the gap. CDR3 amino acids: CASSIEGRRTEAFF. CDR3 in DNA: TGTGCCAGTAGTATAGAAGGACGTCGCACTGAAGCTTTCTTT.

Worth noting for this clonotype: One junction end disagrees with the germline gene, perhaps due to a read error. The chain combines TRBV7-7 with TRBJ1-3; no firm D call. The germline CDR1 and CDR2 sequences are SSHAT and FNYEAQ (reference sequence). CDR3 length: 12 amino acids. The CDR3 DNA is TGTGCTAGCAGCTTAAGAGAGAACACCATATATTTT. Its translation is CASSLRENTIYF.

This clonotype turned up a few times. The chain is built from TRBV29-1 and TRBJ2-1, with D perhaps TRBD1 (5 bases). Germline loops: CDR1 SQVTM, CDR2 ANQGSEA. CDR3 length equals 13 residues. Trimming removed 2 bases from V and 6 bases from J, with 11 bases in between. The CDR3 DNA is TGCAGCGTTGAACAGGGTAGGAGCAATGAGCAGTTCTTC. The encoded protein is CSVEQGRSNEQFF.

This clonotype has at least ten counts. The J gene is TRBJ2-7, the V gene TRBV19, with 8 bases aligning to TRBD1. The CDR3 consists of 17 residues. Germline V gene data show CDR1 as LNHDA and CDR2 as SQIVND (reference sequence). Trimming took 3 bases from V and 4 from J; bases not matched to a gene: 14. CDR3 amino acids: CASSISHAGTGKYEQYF. The CDR3 DNA follows: TGTGCCAGTAGTATCTCCCACGCCGGGACAGGAAAATACGAGCAGTACTTC.